These 15 T cell receptor beta chains originate from one sample sequenced in a study of CD8 T cells in ankylosing spondylitis. From the 5' RACE reads, TCRdb called clonotypes with MiXCR, one entry per CDR3 protein. The sample contains 250,000 to 350,000 distinct CDR3 sequences, about 20% of which appear only once. Sequences were obtained from blood, either unsorted or a sorted T cell fraction (not recorded which). The receptor set was obtained from a female donor with ankylosing spondylitis or in good health (not recorded which).

The chain's CDR3 is CASSLLGTDTEAFF. As DNA, the CDR3 is TGTGCCAGCAGCTTATTGGGAACGGACACTGAAGCTTTCTTT. V gene TRBV7-2 combines with J gene TRBJ1-1; D is ambiguous. Germline CDR1 reads SGHTA; CDR2 reads FQGNSA. Trimming removed 2 bases at V and 3 bases at J, with 10 bases between. The CDR3 has 14 amino acids.

Turning to this clonotype: Relative to the germline gene, one junction end is altered; a read error may explain this. The chain carries TRBV6-1 and TRBJ2-2; 9 bases align to TRBD1. Germline V CDR1 and CDR2: MNHNS, SASEGT. CDR3 length: 14 residues. The CDR3 DNA is TGTGCCAGCACCATTACAGGGGGCCCCGGGGAGCCGTTTTTT. Protein sequence: CASTITGGPGEPFF.

The V and J genes are TRBV30 and TRBJ1-6; 8 nucleotides match TRBD1. Looked up from germline, CDR1 is GTSNPN and CDR2 is SVGIG (reference sequence). This CDR3 has 18 amino acids. Trimming took 1 base from V and 6 from J; bases not matched to a gene: 14. CDR3 in DNA: TGTGCCTGGAGTGGGCCAGGGGGCGAAACTCGTGGTAATTCACCCCTCCACTTT. Encoded protein: CAWSGPGGETRGNSPLHF.

The chain joins TRBV6-2 or TRBV6-3 to TRBJ1-5, with unresolved D. The CDR3 consists of 13 residues. The germline gives CDR1 MNHEY, CDR2 SVGEGT. V was shortened by 7 bases and J by 5 bases, with 12 bases between the two germline ends. CDR3 residues: CASMELKDQPQHF. In DNA form, the CDR3 reads TGTGCCAGCATGGAACTGAAGGATCAGCCCCAGCATTTT.

This clonotype was counted between two and nine times. This chain links TRBV20-1 with TRBJ2-1; 8 bases are a match to TRBD1. Germline CDR1 is DFQATT and CDR2 is SNEGSKA (reference sequence). Trimming at V came to 6 bases and at J to 5 bases, leaving 9 bases not matched to a gene. The CDR3 sequence is 14 residues long. The CDR3 coding sequence is TGCAGTGCACAGACCGAGACAGGGGACAATGAGCAGTTCTTC. Its protein is CSAQTETGDNEQFF.

In its sample, this clonotype was seen many times. The chain combines TRBV10-3 with TRBJ2-7; D may be TRBD1 (6 bases). The V and J ends lost 2 bases and 7 bases respectively, with 12 bases between them. The CDR3 is made up of 13 amino acids. Germline V gene lookup returns CDR1 ENHRY and CDR2 SYGVKD. The CDR3 nucleotides are TGTGCCATCAGTGAGGCAGGGGCCGGGGAGCAGTACTTC. It encodes CAISEAGAGEQYF.

This chain connects TRBV2 to TRBJ2-5; TRBD2 matches 12 bases. Germline V gene sequence: CDR1 SNHLY, CDR2 FYNNEI. The CDR3 consists of 14 residues. After removal of 8 bases from V and 6 bases from J, the junction contained 7 bases not matched to a gene. CDR3: CASGRTSGMKTQYF. The CDR3 DNA follows: TGTGCCAGCGGGAGGACTAGCGGGATGAAGACCCAGTACTTC.

The J gene is TRBJ1-3, the V gene TRBV12-3 or TRBV12-4; D gene uncertain. V was pared by 5 bases and J by 4 bases, with 12 bases between. The CDR3 sequence is 14 residues long. The CDR3 region is CASSGRLQGNTIYF. In DNA form, the CDR3 reads TGTGCCAGCAGTGGAAGATTACAGGGAAACACCATATATTTT.

The chain has TRBV19 and TRBJ1-1; D might be TRBD1 (5 bases). This CDR3 comprises 14 residues. Trimming cost V 5 bases and J 7 bases, with 17 bases left between them. Germline CDR1 is LNHDA and CDR2 is SQIVND (reference sequence). The CDR3 sequence: CASSLTGGAGEAFF. The CDR3, as DNA: TGTGCCAGTAGTCTCACTGGAGGGGCGGGTGAAGCTTTCTTT.

The gene calls are TRBV5-1 and TRBJ2-7; TRBD2 aligns across 9 bases. Trimming took 1 base from V and 4 from J; bases not matched to a gene: 3. CDR1 is SGHRS, CDR2 YFSETQ, per germline. There are 14 residues in the CDR3. The CDR3 nucleotides read TGCGCCAGCAGCTTGTCCGCGGGAGGGTACGAGCAGTACTTC. Translating it yields CASSLSAGGYEQYF.

This clonotype was counted at least ten times. J is TRBJ2-7 and V is TRBV12-3 or TRBV12-4; D is undetermined. The CDR3 is made up of 12 amino acids. V lost 5 bases, J lost 4 bases, and 9 bases lay in between. The CDR3 reads CASSPRRYEQYF. The CDR3, as DNA: TGTGCCAGCAGTCCGAGACGGTACGAGCAGTACTTC.

The V call is TRBV11-2, the J call TRBJ2-3; D might be TRBD1 (7 bases). This CDR3 contains 17 residues. V lost 5 bases, J lost 2 bases, and 20 bases lay in between. In germline, CDR1 is SGHAT, CDR2 FQNNGV. The CDR3 bases are TGTGCCAGCAGCATCCCTTCTGGGGGGACAGTCACAGATACGCAGTATTTT. Amino acid sequence: CASSIPSGGTVTDTQYF.

This clonotype was seen a few times. This chain uses TRBV6-1 with TRBJ2-4; D remains unclear. The CDR3 sequence is 13 residues long. Germline CDR1 and CDR2: MNHNS and SASEGT. Trimming took 7 bases from V and 8 from J, leaving 15 bases between them. Written as DNA, the CDR3 is TGTGCCAGCAAGAACAGCCATGGGGACATTCAGTACTTC. This codes for CASKNSHGDIQYF.

This clonotype was observed a few times. The chain carries TRBV6-5 and TRBJ2-7; 8 positions agree with TRBD1. Per germline, CDR1 MNHEY and CDR2 SVGAGI. The J segment lost 3 bases and the V segment lost 4 bases, leaving 2 bases of the junction unmatched. There are 13 residues in the CDR3. The CDR3: CASSSGTGYEQYF. The CDR3, as DNA: TGTGCCAGCAGTTCCGGGACAGGCTACGAGCAGTACTTC.

This chain connects TRBV6-2 or TRBV6-3 to TRBJ1-1, with TRBD1 as a possible D gene (5 bases). CDR3 length: 13 amino acids. V was cut by 6 bases and J by 5 bases, with 13 bases left in between. Germline-derived CDR1 and CDR2 are MNHEY and SVGEGT. Here the CDR3 reads CASRRGLETEAFF. The CDR3 coding sequence is TGTGCCAGCAGAAGGGGTTTGGAAACTGAAGCTTTCTTT.